The 10 T cell receptor beta chains presented below share a single source sample, sequenced in a study of cytomegalovirus exposure and HLA in healthy donors. Profiling relied on immunoSEQ multiplex PCR, and the TCRdb table lists in-frame clones only, not all of them. The sample holds some 260,000 clones; about 90% are singletons and the top ten take approximately 3%. The sample taken for sequencing was PBMCs. The receptors shown here come from a woman in her 30s in good health and CMV-seronegative.

The table lists this clone with a count of one. This rearrangement joins TRBV7-2 to TRBJ1-1, with 8 nucleotides matching TRBD1. The CDR3 consists of 13 residues. Trimming at V came to 6 bases and at J to 5 bases, leaving 5 bases not matched to a gene. Germline CDR1 and CDR2: SGHTA and FQGNSA. CDR3 sequence: CASRGQGETEAFF. Here the CDR3 DNA reads TGTGCCAGCAGAGGACAGGGTGAAACTGAAGCTTTCTTT.

The chain uses TRBV2 and TRBJ2-7, with D possibly matching TRBD2 (5 bases). Per germline, CDR1 SNHLY and CDR2 FYNNEI. V was shortened by 9 bases and J by 0 bases, with 12 bases between the two germline ends. The CDR3 is 13 amino acids. The CDR3 coding sequence is TGTGCCAGTACAGCGGTGAACTCCTACGAGCAGTACTTC. It specifies CASTAVNSYEQYF.

The gene calls are TRBV28 and TRBJ2-7; 9 bases line up with TRBD1. V gave up 7 bases and J gave up 9 bases; unmatched junction bases: 19. CDR1 and CDR2 from the germline V gene are MDHEN and SYDVKM. CDR3 size: 16 residues. The CDR3 DNA follows: TGTGCCAGCAATCCTTTTGGACAGGGGAATGGGACCCCGCAGTACTTC. This sequence encodes CASNPFGQGNGTPQYF. The entire variable domain, with the rest obtained from reference TRBV28 and TRBJ2-7, is as follows: DVKVTQSSRYLVKRTGEKVFLECVQDMDHENMFWYRQDPGLGLRLIYFSYDVKMKEKGDIPEGYSVSREKKERFSLILESASTNQTSMYLCASNPFGQGNGTPQYFGPGTRLTVT.

A few counts support this clone. The rearrangement joins TRBV27 to TRBJ2-7; D is uncertain. The germline V gene has CDR1 MNHEY and CDR2 SMNVEV (reference sequence). Trimming pared 2 bases from V and 3 bases from J, leaving 8 bases between. This CDR3 comprises 13 residues. The CDR3 region has the DNA TGTGCCAGCAGTTTAAGTCAGAACTACGAGCAGTACTTC. It translates to CASSLSQNYEQYF.

The rearrangement joins TRBV7-6 to TRBJ2-2; the D is unclear. V was cut by 1 base and J by 8 bases, with 17 bases left in between. Germline-derived CDR1 and CDR2 are SGHVS and FNYEAQ. The CDR3 runs to 16 residues. In DNA, the CDR3 is TGTGCCAGCAGCTTAGATGCAACCCCACCTGGGGGGGAGCTGTTTTTT. It encodes CASSLDATPPGGELFF.

The chain couples TRBV10-3 to TRBJ2-1; TRBD2 agrees at 8 bases. Per germline, CDR1 ENHRY and CDR2 SYGVKD. The CDR3 totals 15 residues. Trimming cost V 6 bases and J 6 bases; bases outside gene matches: 10. CDR3 sequence: CAISLSGGVPNEQFF. The CDR3 DNA reads TGTGCCATCAGCCTGAGCGGGGGAGTCCCCAATGAGCAGTTCTTC.

The CDR3: CASSLVSPTPSSSYNEQFF. The CDR3, as DNA: TGCGCCAGCAGCTTGGTTAGCCCCACTCCATCAAGCTCCTACAATGAGCAGTTCTTC. The chain recombines TRBV5-1 with TRBJ2-1; D is undetermined. The CDR3 covers 19 residues. V was pared by 0 bases and J by 0 bases, with 19 bases between. Germline-derived CDR1 and CDR2 are SGHRS and YFSETQ.

The chain is built from TRBV28 and TRBJ2-7; 7 bases are a match to TRBD2. V lost 1 base to trimming and J lost 1 base; unmatched junction nucleotides: 7. The CDR3 consists of 16 residues. Germline lookup yields CDR1 MDHEN and CDR2 SYDVKM. CDR3 amino acids: CASSLFSGEGSYEQYF. The CDR3 DNA is TGTGCCAGCAGTTTATTCTCGGGGGAGGGTTCCTACGAGCAGTACTTC.

This clone was seen more than once but under ten times. This sequence joins TRBV19 and TRBJ2-7, with D tentatively TRBD2 (6 bases). The V gene's germline CDR1 is LNHDA and CDR2 SQIVND (reference sequence). The CDR3 is 14 residues long. Trimming pared 5 bases from V and 0 bases from J, leaving 11 bases between. The CDR3 DNA sequence: TGTGCCAGTAGTCTGGCCGGGAGCTCCTACGAGCAGTACTTC. Protein: CASSLAGSSYEQYF.

The rearrangement uses TRBV15 and TRBJ2-5; a weak D match, TRBD2 (6 bases). CDR3 size: 14 residues. Germline values: CDR1 LNHNV, CDR2 YYDKDF (reference sequence). V lost 1 base and J lost 4, with 10 bases in between. In DNA, the CDR3 is TGTGCCACCAGCAGAGGACTAGATCGAGAGACCCAGTACTTC. It codes for CATSRGLDRETQYF.